The rows below give T cell receptor beta chains drawn from one sample of a study of Tregs in tolerant kidney transplant recipients. Clones were sequenced by immunoSEQ multiplex PCR, and TCRdb holds only the in-frame ones, with some missing. The sample shows 75,000 to 85,000 clones, more than 85% of them seen only once. The input for sequencing was Tregs from blood, taken before the transplant. Receptors were obtained from a human donor who received a combined kidney and bone marrow transplant. CDR3s include the opening cysteine and the closing phenylalanine or tryptophan. The D gene is left open where the match is weak. Clone size, where shown, is once, few, many, or a class for clones that have expanded.

CDR3 | DNA | D | J | size | V
CASSPRRGGSGLFF | TGTGCCAGCAGCCCCCGCAGGGGAGGATCGGGACTGTTTTTT | - | TRBJ1-4 | - | TRBV7-2
CASSSSLDTQYF | TGTGCCAGCAGTTCATCATTGGATACGCAGTATTTT | - | TRBJ2-3 | - | TRBV6-6
CASSQERVYEQYF | TGTGCCAGCAGCCAAGAGCGGGTCTACGAGCAGTACTTC | - | TRBJ2-7 | - | TRBV4-2
CSVGAGNYEQYF | TGCAGCGTCGGCGCAGGGAACTACGAGCAGTACTTC | - | TRBJ2-7 | - | TRBV29-1
CASSSVARTDTQYF | TGTGCCAGCAGTTCCGTTGCCCGCACAGATACGCAGTATTTT | - | TRBJ2-3 | - | TRBV27
CASSSTATYEQYF | TGTGCCAGCAGCTCGACTGCGACCTACGAGCAGTACTTC | - | TRBJ2-7 | - | TRBV7-9
CASSPQTYSTSYEQYF | TGCGCCAGCAGCCCGCAGACATACTCCACCTCCTACGAGCAGTACTTC | - | TRBJ2-7 | - | TRBV4-3
CASRQGGTDTQYF | TGTGCCAGCAGACAGGGTGGTACAGATACGCAGTATTTT | - | TRBJ2-3 | - | TRBV6-5
CASSRIWQDNYGYTF | TGTGCCAGCAGCCGAATTTGGCAGGACAACTATGGCTACACCTTC | - | TRBJ1-2 | - | TRBV6-1
CASSLDGNQPQHF | TGCGCCAGCAGCTTGGACGGTAATCAGCCCCAGCATTTT | - | TRBJ1-5 | - | TRBV5-1
CASSKDRAANSPLHF | TGCGCCAGCAGCAAGGACAGGGCGGCCAATTCACCCCTCCACTTT | TRBD1 | TRBJ1-6 | - | TRBV5-1
CASSLGVSTGSTDTQYF | TGTGCCAGCAGCCTCGGAGTGTCTACCGGGAGCACAGATACGCAGTATTTT | - | TRBJ2-3 | - | TRBV7-3
CSGMSGGGETQYF | TGCAGCGGCATGTCAGGGGGCGGGGAGACCCAGTACTTC | TRBD1 | TRBJ2-5 | - | TRBV29-1
CASSLTSVPYEQYF | TGTGCCAGCAGTCTCACTAGCGTTCCCTACGAGCAGTACTTC | TRBD2 | TRBJ2-7 | - | TRBV28
CASSRAGGADTQYF | TGTGCCAGCAGTAGGGCAGGGGGCGCAGATACGCAGTATTTT | TRBD1 | TRBJ2-3 | - | TRBV25-1
CANPGLAGGPPDTQYF | TGTGCCAACCCGGGACTAGCGGGAGGCCCTCCAGATACGCAGTATTTT | TRBD2 | TRBJ2-3 | few | TRBV27
CASSGTGGGQPQHF | TGTGCCAGCAGCGGGACAGGGGGCGGCCAGCCCCAGCATTTT | TRBD1 | TRBJ1-5 | - | TRBV6-1
CASSFQGHPGTDTQYF | TGTGCCAGCAGCTTCCAGGGACACCCGGGGACAGATACGCAGTATTTT | - | TRBJ2-3 | - | TRBV5-6
CASSPRQNTGELFF | TGTGCCAGCAGTCCAAGACAGAACACCGGGGAGCTGTTTTTT | - | TRBJ2-2 | - | TRBV6-6
CASSLRLQGAEAFF | TGTGCCAGCAGTTTGCGATTACAGGGCGCTGAAGCTTTCTTT | - | TRBJ1-1 | once | TRBV7-2
CASSFAWNYGYTF | TGTGCCAGCAGTTTTGCATGGAACTATGGCTACACCTTC | - | TRBJ1-2 | - | TRBV27
CASSLRDGPGQPQHF | TGTGCCAGCTCACTCCGGGACGGACCCGGGCAGCCCCAGCATTTT | - | TRBJ1-5 | - | TRBV18
CASAQTSGRTYEQYF | TGTGCCAGCGCCCAGACTAGCGGGCGAACCTACGAGCAGTACTTC | TRBD2 | TRBJ2-7 | once | TRBV6-6
CSVEEGVRGRGQETQYF | TGCAGCGTTGAAGAGGGGGTACGCGGGAGAGGGCAAGAGACCCAGTACTTC | TRBD2 | TRBJ2-5 | - | TRBV29-1
CASSSNRSFNEKLFF | TGTGCCAGCAGCAGTAACAGGTCCTTTAATGAAAAACTGTTTTTT | - | TRBJ1-4 | - | TRBV7-2
CASSDNYYNEQFF | TGTGCCAGCAGCGATAACTACTACAATGAGCAGTTCTTC | - | TRBJ2-1 | - | TRBV7-3
CASGLAGMYEQYF | TGTGCCAGCGGACTAGCGGGAATGTACGAGCAGTACTTC | TRBD2 | TRBJ2-7 | - | TRBV28
CASSSGGDTQYF | TGTGCCAGCAGCTCCGGAGGTGATACGCAGTATTTT | - | TRBJ2-3 | - | TRBV4-2
CASSQGGQGKPQHF | TGTGCCAGCAGCCAAGGTGGACAGGGTAAGCCCCAGCATTTT | TRBD1 | TRBJ1-5 | - | TRBV4-2
CATSRLLAGGTDTQYF | TGTGCCACCAGCAGACTTCTAGCGGGAGGCACAGATACGCAGTATTTT | TRBD2 | TRBJ2-3 | - | TRBV15
CASSPGLRDIQYF | TGTGCCAGCAGCCCCGGACTACGGGACATTCAGTACTTC | - | TRBJ2-4 | - | TRBV5-4
CASSLGPGATNEKLFF | TGCGCCAGCAGCTTGGGTCCGGGTGCAACTAATGAAAAACTGTTTTTT | - | TRBJ1-4 | - | TRBV5-1
CASSQPLTGAYEQYF | TGTGCCAGCAGCCAACCTCTGACGGGGGCCTACGAGCAGTACTTC | - | TRBJ2-7 | - | TRBV4-2
CAWSVAGALNYGYTF | TGTGCCTGGAGTGTAGCAGGGGCTCTGAACTATGGCTACACCTTC | - | TRBJ1-2 | - | TRBV30
CASSSMDGLGTEAFF | TGTGCCAGCAGTTCCATGGACGGACTCGGCACTGAAGCTTTCTTT | - | TRBJ1-1 | - | TRBV28
CASSLHNTDTQYF | TGTGCCAGCAGTTTACACAACACAGATACGCAGTATTTT | - | TRBJ2-3 | - | TRBV27
CASSLDKPRMPFF | TGCGCCAGCAGCTTGGACAAGCCTAGAATGCCTTTCTTT | - | TRBJ1-1 | - | TRBV5-1
CSVGPSSYEQYF | TGCAGCGTTGGGCCGAGCTCCTACGAGCAGTACTTC | - | TRBJ2-7 | - | TRBV29-1
CASSKDKPLYEQYF | TGTGCCAGCAGCAAAGACAAGCCCCTCTACGAGCAGTACTTC | - | TRBJ2-7 | - | TRBV6-6
CASGDSREQYF | TGTGCCAGCGGGGACAGCCGGGAGCAGTACTTC | - | TRBJ2-5 | few | TRBV2
CASSLRAGRQTDTQYF | TGTGCCAGCAGCTTAAGGGCAGGGAGGCAGACAGATACGCAGTATTTT | - | TRBJ2-3 | - | TRBV7-9
CASSFHFQETQYF | TGTGCCAGCAGCTTCCATTTCCAAGAGACCCAGTACTTC | - | TRBJ2-5 | - | TRBV5-4
CASSPTTSSYNEQFF | TGTGCCAGCAGCCCGACTACGAGCTCCTACAATGAGCAGTTCTTC | - | TRBJ2-1 | - | TRBV5-4
CASSPGGNTEAFF | TGTGCCAGCTCACCAGGGGGGAACACTGAAGCTTTCTTT | - | TRBJ1-1 | - | TRBV18
CASVKDGTWVYEQFF | TGTGCCAGCGTTAAAGACGGGACTTGGGTTTATGAGCAGTTCTTC | - | TRBJ2-1 | - | TRBV6-6
CASSLAGREGSPLHF | TGTGCCAGCAGCTTAGCCGGCAGGGAGGGTTCACCCCTCCACTTT | - | TRBJ1-6 | - | TRBV7-2
CASSGTPGNTIYF | TGTGCCAGCAGCGGGACACCTGGAAACACCATATATTTT | - | TRBJ1-3 | - | TRBV9
CSVEGTANTEAFF | TGCAGCGTTGAGGGGACGGCGAACACTGAAGCTTTCTTT | - | TRBJ1-1 | - | TRBV29-1